Below, one T cell receptor beta chain is given with its context. The antigen remains undetermined. The data stem from a study of blood T cells in healthy people across ages. Study-level points and caveats: The fall in TCR beta diversity per million T cells was roughly linear with age.

It was with a sample-barcoded 5' primer and a J-beta primer mix that a second PCR of roughly 6 to 12 cycles was run. Using its own MiXCR run on the 5' RACE reads, TCRdb lists one record per CDR3 protein. The table shows some 1.5 million distinct CDR3 sequences, with around 40% occurring only once. The CDR3 totals 17 residues. Per the germline V gene, CDR1 is MRHNA and CDR2 is SNTAGT. The V gene end was trimmed by 3 bases and the J gene end by 7 bases; junction bases not matched to a gene: 12. This receptor was taken from a young woman in good health. The chain carries TRBV6-4 and TRBJ2-7; 13 bases align to TRBD2. Sequencing was carried out using blood. CDR3 sequence reads: CASSEGLAGSGYNEQYF. CDR3 coding DNA: TGTGCCAGCAGTGAGGGACTAGCGGGGTCAGGATACAATGAGCAGTACTTC.